These 10 T cell receptor beta chains were sequenced from one sample in a study of T cells after yellow fever vaccination. TCRdb reprocessed the 5' RACE reads with MiXCR, giving one entry per CDR3 protein. The table shows a few hundred thousand distinct CDR3 sequences, with approximately 12% occurring only once. The source was CD4+ T cells sorted from PBMCs, collected 15 days after the yellow fever booster vaccination. These receptors originate from a man aged 18 to 35 who received the YFV17D yellow fever vaccine.

This clonotype was recorded once. J is TRBJ1-5 and V is TRBV29-1, with D perhaps TRBD1 (6 bases). The CDR3 is 15 amino acids. The V gene's germline CDR1 is SQVTM and CDR2 ANQGSEA. V lost 5 bases and J 2 bases, leaving 16 bases between the germline ends. The CDR3 is CSVTGGGSGNQPQHF. The CDR3, as DNA: TGCAGCGTTACCGGAGGGGGGAGTGGCAATCAGCCCCAGCATTTT.

Many counts were recorded for this clonotype. V usage is TRBV5-1 and J usage is TRBJ2-7; D unresolved. This CDR3 comprises 15 residues. Germline CDR1 reads SGHRS; CDR2 reads YFSETQ. This chain's CDR3 is CASSSGAASSYKQYV. The CDR3 DNA is TGCGCCAGCAGCTCAGGTGCCGCGAGCTCCTACAAGCAGTACGTC.

This rearrangement joins TRBV5-1 to TRBJ2-7; possible D gene TRBD2, 5 bases. Germline lookup yields CDR1 SGHRS and CDR2 YFSETQ. Trimming pared 4 bases from V and 4 bases from J, leaving 12 bases between. The CDR3 has 13 residues. CDR3 in amino acids: CASSPSGGYEQYF. The DNA of the CDR3 is TGCGCCAGCAGCCCCTCGGGCGGGTACGAGCAGTACTTC. Complete variable domain (other parts from reference TRBV5-1 and TRBJ2-7): KAGVTQTPRYLIKTRGQQVTLSCSPISGHRSVSWYQQTPGQGLQFLFEYFSETQRNKGNFPGRFSGRQFSNSRSEMNVSTLELGDSALYLCASSPSGGYEQYFGPGTRLTVT.

The rearrangement joins TRBV2 to TRBJ2-1; a possible D gene is TRBD1 (6 bases). The V and J ends lost 7 bases and 10 bases respectively, with 20 bases between them. The germline CDR1 and CDR2 sequences are SNHLY and FYNNEI. This CDR3 has 14 amino acids. As DNA, the CDR3 is TGTGCCAGCATTTATGTCCGGACAGCCCGCGAGCAGTTCTTC. Protein product: CASIYVRTAREQFF.

The V gene is TRBV7-9, the J gene TRBJ2-1; 11 bases line up with TRBD2. The V and J ends lost 10 bases and 9 bases, in that order; junction bases with no gene match: 8. The CDR3 contains 13 residues. The germline gives CDR1 SEHNR, CDR2 FQNEAQ (reference sequence). The CDR3 DNA sequence: TGTGCCACCTCTAGCGGGGGGCCGGGTGAGCAGTTCTTC. It specifies CATSSGGPGEQFF. The entire variable domain, with the rest obtained from reference TRBV7-9 and TRBJ2-1, is as follows: DTGVSQNPRHKITKRGQNVTFRCDPISEHNRLYWYRQTLGQGPEFLTYFQNEAQLEKSRLLSDRFSAERPKGSFSTLEIQRTEQGDSAMYLCATSSGGPGEQFFGPGTRLTVL.

The chain employs TRBV19 and TRBJ2-7; a weak D match, TRBD1 (5 bases). The ends were cut back, 3 bases at V and 5 bases at J, with 11 bases in the middle. The length of the CDR3 is 13 residues. Per germline, CDR1 LNHDA and CDR2 SQIVND (reference sequence). The CDR3 coding sequence is TGTGCCAGTAGTATGTCAGGGTACGACGAGCAGTACGTC. It specifies CASSMSGYDEQYV.

There are many counts of this clonotype. The chain carries TRBV25-1 and TRBJ2-3; 9 bases align to TRBD2. Germline V gene data show CDR1 as MGHDK and CDR2 as SYGVNS. V lost 7 bases, J lost 1 base, and 6 bases stayed unmatched. The CDR3 contains 15 residues. The DNA for the CDR3 is TGTGCCAGCACCAAGCGGGGGGCCGGCACAGATACGCAGTATTTT. It codes for CASTKRGAGTDTQYF.

Details on this clonotype: One end of the junction varies from germline; a read error may be responsible. The V and J genes are TRBV20-1 and TRBJ1-6, with D maybe TRBD1 (6 bases). Germline CDR1 is DFQATT and CDR2 is SNEGSKA (reference sequence). The CDR3 is 13 amino acids. CDR3 bases: TGCAGTGCCAGAGGGGGTAGTAATTCACCCCTCCACTTT. Translating gives CSARGGSNSPLHF.

There are a few counts of this clonotype. CDR3 nucleotide sequence: TGCAGCGCAGGAGACGGGTACACCATATATTTT. It specifies CSAGDGYTIYF. The chain is built from TRBV29-1 and TRBJ1-3; D not resolved. The CDR3 runs 11 residues. Trimming pared 7 bases from V and 8 bases from J, leaving 12 bases between. Looked up from germline, CDR1 is SQVTM and CDR2 is ANQGSEA. The whole variable domain, remainder taken from reference TRBV29-1 and TRBJ1-3, is SAVISQKPSRDICQRGTSLTIQCQVDSQVTMMFWYRQQPGQSLTLIATANQGSEATYESGFVIDKFPISRPNLTFSTLTVSNMSPEDSSIYLCSAGDGYTIYFGEGSWLTVV.

This sequence joins TRBV4-3 and TRBJ1-2, with 8 bases that match TRBD1. The trim removed 6 bases at V and 6 bases at J, leaving 12 bases unmatched. The CDR3 consists of 15 residues. The germline V gene has CDR1 LGHNA and CDR2 YSLEER. CDR3 amino acids: CASSAGGASWDGYTF. The CDR3 DNA follows: TGCGCCAGCAGTGCAGGGGGCGCCTCGTGGGATGGCTACACCTTC.